The clone carrying this T cell receptor beta chain has a count of ten or more. What it binds is unknown. The sample belongs to a study of Graves' ophthalmopathy and Graves' hyperthyroidism. Background on the study: Peripheral blood was gathered at first diagnosis, ahead of any treatment whatsoever.

As the template, RNA transcripts were used to amplify TCR beta CDR3 regions. The first round was an RT-PCR with HTBI primers, and the second round was a multiplex PCR. TCRdb re-called the multiplex PCR reads with MiXCR, one entry per CDR3 protein. The data show hundreds of thousands of distinct CDR3 sequences, just over 40% seen once. Study outcomes and limitations: Blood also held most thyroid clonotypes expanded above 0.001 frequency.

CDR3 length equals 14 residues. Trimming took 1 base from V and 5 from J; bases not matched to a gene: 5. Germline values: CDR1 SGDLS, CDR2 YYNGEE. This chain connects TRBV9 to TRBJ2-7, with 8 bases aligning to TRBD1. Input material: peripheral blood. This TCR was recovered from an adult man with Graves' ophthalmopathy. For the CDR3, the DNA is TGTGCCAGCAGCGTATTGGACAGGGTACACGAGCAGTACTTC. Translation gives CASSVLDRVHEQYF.